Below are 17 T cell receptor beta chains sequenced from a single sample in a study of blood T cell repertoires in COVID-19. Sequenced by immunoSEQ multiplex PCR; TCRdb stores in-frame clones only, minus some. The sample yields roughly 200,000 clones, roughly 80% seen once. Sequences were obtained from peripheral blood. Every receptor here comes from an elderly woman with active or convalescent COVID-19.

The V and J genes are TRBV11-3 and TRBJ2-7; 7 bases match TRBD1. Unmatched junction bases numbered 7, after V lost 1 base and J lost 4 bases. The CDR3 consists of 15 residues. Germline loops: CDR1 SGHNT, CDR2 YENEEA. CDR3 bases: TGTGCCAGCAGCTTAGTTGGCAGGGGGAAGTACGAGCAGTACTTC. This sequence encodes CASSLVGRGKYEQYF.

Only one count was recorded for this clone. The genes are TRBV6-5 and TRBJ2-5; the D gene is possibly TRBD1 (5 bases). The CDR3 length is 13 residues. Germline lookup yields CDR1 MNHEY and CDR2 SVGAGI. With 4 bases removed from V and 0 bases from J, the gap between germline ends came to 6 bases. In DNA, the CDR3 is TGTGCCAGCAGTTCACAGGACCAAGAGACCCAGTACTTC. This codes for CASSSQDQETQYF.

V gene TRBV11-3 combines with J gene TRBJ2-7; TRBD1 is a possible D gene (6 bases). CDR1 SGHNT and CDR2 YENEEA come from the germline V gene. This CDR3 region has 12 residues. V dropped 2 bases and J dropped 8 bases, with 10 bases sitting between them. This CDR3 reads CASSLLQGQQYF. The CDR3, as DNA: TGTGCCAGCAGCTTATTACAGGGACAGCAGTACTTC.

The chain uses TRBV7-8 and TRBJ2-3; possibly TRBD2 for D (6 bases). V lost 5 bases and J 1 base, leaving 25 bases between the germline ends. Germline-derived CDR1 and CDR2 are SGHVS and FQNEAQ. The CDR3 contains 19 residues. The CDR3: CASSPLNLTREAGTDTQYF. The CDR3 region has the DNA TGTGCCAGCAGCCCACTTAACCTTACAAGGGAGGCGGGCACAGATACGCAGTATTTT. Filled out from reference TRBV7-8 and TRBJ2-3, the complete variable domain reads GAGVSQSPRYKVAKRGQDVALRCDPISGHVSLFWYQQALGQGPEFLTYFQNEAQLDKSGLPSDRFFAERPEGSVSTLKIQRTQQEDSAVYLCASSPLNLTREAGTDTQYFGPGTRLTVL.

CDR3 residues: CASSFHTGTSGGPYQIEQYF. The CDR3 coding sequence is TGTGCCAGCAGTTTCCATACCGGGACTAGCGGGGGGCCCTATCAAATCGAGCAGTACTTC. The rearrangement joins TRBV27 to TRBJ2-7, with 15 bases lining up with TRBD2. Germline CDR1 reads MNHEY; CDR2 reads SMNVEV (reference sequence). Germline trimming cut 3 bases from V and 6 bases from J; bases unmatched to any gene: 18. This CDR3 spans 20 amino acids.

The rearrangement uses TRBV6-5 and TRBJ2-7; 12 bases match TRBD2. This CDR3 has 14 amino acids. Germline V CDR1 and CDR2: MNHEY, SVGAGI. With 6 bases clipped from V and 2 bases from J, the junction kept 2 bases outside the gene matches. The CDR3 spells CASRRLAGAYEQYF. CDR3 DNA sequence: TGTGCCAGCAGGAGACTAGCGGGGGCCTACGAGCAGTACTTC.

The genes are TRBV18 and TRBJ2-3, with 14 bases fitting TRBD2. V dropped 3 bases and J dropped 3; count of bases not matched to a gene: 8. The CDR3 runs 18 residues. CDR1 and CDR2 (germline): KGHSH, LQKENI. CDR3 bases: TGTGCCAGCTCACCCGAACGACTAGCGGGAGGGGAAACAGATACGCAGTATTTT. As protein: CASSPERLAGGETDTQYF.

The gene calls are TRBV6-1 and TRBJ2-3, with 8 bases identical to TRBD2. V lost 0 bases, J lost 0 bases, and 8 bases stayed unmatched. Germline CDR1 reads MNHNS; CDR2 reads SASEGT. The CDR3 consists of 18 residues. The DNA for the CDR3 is TGTGCCAGCAGTGAAGCGCTTAGACTAGCGAAGAGCACAGATACGCAGTATTTT. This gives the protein CASSEALRLAKSTDTQYF.

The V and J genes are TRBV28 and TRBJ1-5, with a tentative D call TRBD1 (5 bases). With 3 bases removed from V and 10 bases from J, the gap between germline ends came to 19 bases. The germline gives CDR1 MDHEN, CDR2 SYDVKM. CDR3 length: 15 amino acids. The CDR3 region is CASSLSEQAISPQHF. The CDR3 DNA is TGTGCCAGCAGTTTGAGTGAACAGGCGATCAGCCCCCAGCATTTT.

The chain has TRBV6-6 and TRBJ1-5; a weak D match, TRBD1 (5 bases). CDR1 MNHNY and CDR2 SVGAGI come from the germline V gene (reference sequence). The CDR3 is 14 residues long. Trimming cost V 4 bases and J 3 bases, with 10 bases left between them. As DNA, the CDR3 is TGTGCCAGCAGTTTTGGGGCAGACAATCAGCCCCAGCATTTT. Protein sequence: CASSFGADNQPQHF.

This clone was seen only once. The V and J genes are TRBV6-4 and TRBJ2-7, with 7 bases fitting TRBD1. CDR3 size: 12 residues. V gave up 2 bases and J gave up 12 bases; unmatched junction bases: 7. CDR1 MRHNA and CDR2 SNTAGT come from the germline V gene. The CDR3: CASSDTPDRVYF. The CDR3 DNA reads TGTGCCAGCAGTGACACACCCGACAGGGTGTACTTC.

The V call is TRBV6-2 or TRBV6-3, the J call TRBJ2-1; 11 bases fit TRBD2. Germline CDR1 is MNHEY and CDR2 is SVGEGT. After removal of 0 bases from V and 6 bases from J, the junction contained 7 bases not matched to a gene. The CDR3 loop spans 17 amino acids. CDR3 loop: CASSYSLLAGDGNEQFF. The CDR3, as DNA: TGTGCCAGCAGTTACTCCCTACTAGCGGGGGATGGCAATGAGCAGTTCTTC.

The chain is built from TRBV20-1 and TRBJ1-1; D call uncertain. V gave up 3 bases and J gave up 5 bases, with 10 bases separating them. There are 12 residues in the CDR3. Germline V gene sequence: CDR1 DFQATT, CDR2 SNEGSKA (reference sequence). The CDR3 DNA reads TGCAGTGCTAGTTTAATTAGTACTGAAGCTTTCTTT. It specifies CSASLISTEAFF.

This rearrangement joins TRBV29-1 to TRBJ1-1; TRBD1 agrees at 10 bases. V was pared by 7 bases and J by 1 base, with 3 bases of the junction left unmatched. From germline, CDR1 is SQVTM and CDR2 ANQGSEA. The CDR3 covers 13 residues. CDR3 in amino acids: CSGGTGANTEAFF. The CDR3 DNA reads TGCAGCGGAGGGACAGGGGCGAACACTGAAGCTTTCTTT.

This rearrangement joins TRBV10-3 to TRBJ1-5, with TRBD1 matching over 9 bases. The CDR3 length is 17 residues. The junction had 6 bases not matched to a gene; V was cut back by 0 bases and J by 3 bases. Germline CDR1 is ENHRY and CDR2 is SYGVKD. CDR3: CAISESKGQGLNQPQHF. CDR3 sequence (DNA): TGTGCCATCAGTGAGTCTAAGGGACAGGGACTCAATCAGCCCCAGCATTTT.

The chain's CDR3 is CASRPMTGVAYNEQFF. The DNA of the CDR3 is TGTGCCAGCAGACCCATGACAGGGGTGGCCTACAATGAGCAGTTCTTC. The rearrangement joins TRBV2 to TRBJ2-1, with 8 bases lining up with TRBD1. The germline gives CDR1 SNHLY, CDR2 FYNNEI. V lost 6 bases, J lost 2 bases, and 9 bases stayed unmatched. This CDR3 has 16 residues.

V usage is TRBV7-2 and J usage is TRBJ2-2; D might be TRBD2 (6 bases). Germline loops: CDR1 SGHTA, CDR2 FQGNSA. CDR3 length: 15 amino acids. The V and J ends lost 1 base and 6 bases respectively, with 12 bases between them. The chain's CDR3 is CASSLVWDFAGELFF. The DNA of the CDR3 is TGTGCCAGCAGCTTAGTATGGGACTTCGCCGGGGAGCTGTTTTTT.